Below, 32 T cell receptor beta chains from the same sample are listed, as sequenced in a study of a mutant IDH1 vaccine in newly diagnosed glioma. For these TCRs, the target antigens are not known. Stated time point: week 35, safety follow-up. Each dose of the vaccine consisted of 300 ug of mutant IDH1 20-mer peptide, with topical imiquimod. The method was immunoSEQ multiplex PCR; TCRdb's version includes in-frame clones alone and lacks a portion of them. The sample lists tens of thousands of clones, around 89% occurring once. Sample: PBMCs, taken from a glioma patient whose treatment included an IDH1 peptide vaccine. These TCRs come from a man aged 35-49 years with glioma.

The rearrangement links TRBV28 to TRBJ2-5, with D hard to call. V was shortened by 3 bases and J by 4 bases, with 6 bases between the two germline ends. CDR1 is MDHEN, CDR2 SYDVKM, per germline. This CDR3 has 12 amino acids. CDR3 loop: CASSFHVETQYF. DNA of the CDR3: TGTGCCAGCAGTTTTCATGTAGAGACCCAGTACTTC.

The V gene is TRBV4-2, the J gene TRBJ2-5; no clear D gene. The V gene lost 0 bases and the J gene lost 5 bases, with 7 bases spanning the gap. This CDR3 spans 13 amino acids. Germline V gene data show CDR1 as LGHNA and CDR2 as YNFKEQ. CDR3 nucleotides: TGTGCCAGCAGCCAAGATCTACGGGAGACCCAGTACTTC. This translates into CASSQDLRETQYF.

This clone came up once. This chain joins TRBV5-1 and TRBJ1-1, with D possibly matching TRBD1 (5 bases). The CDR3 totals 16 residues. The germline gives CDR1 SGHRS, CDR2 YFSETQ. Trimming took off 0 bases at V and 4 bases at J, with 16 bases between the two ends. The CDR3 nucleotides are TGCGCCAGCAGCTTGGATGGGGGAAGGAGTCTCACTGAAGCTTTCTTT. Translation gives CASSLDGGRSLTEAFF.

This clone was observed a single time. This chain links TRBV5-6 with TRBJ1-2; maybe TRBD1 (5 bases). Trimming cost V 7 bases and J 4 bases, with 11 bases left between them. Germline CDR1 reads SGHDT; CDR2 reads YYEEEE. The CDR3 is 12 residues long. DNA for the CDR3: TGTGCCAGCGCCGTGGGGCCCTATGGCTACACCTTC. Encoded protein: CASAVGPYGYTF. The full variable domain, with the rest looked up from reference TRBV5-6 and TRBJ1-2, is DAGVTQSPTHLIKTRGQQVTLRCSPKSGHDTVSWYQQALGQGPQFIFQYYEEEERQRGNFPDRFSGHQFPNYSSELNVNALLLGDSALYLCASAVGPYGYTFGSGTRLTVV.

The CDR3 sequence: CASSLAGQGYEQYF. The CDR3, as DNA: TGTGCCAGCAGCCTAGCGGGACAGGGATACGAGCAGTACTTC. This sequence joins TRBV9 and TRBJ2-5; D assignment may be TRBD1 or TRBD2 (9 bases each). The J call is uncertain, as TRBJ2-7 better fits the DNA end. CDR3 size: 14 residues. In germline, CDR1 is SGDLS, CDR2 YYNGEE.

This clone was recorded once. The chain has TRBV29-1 and TRBJ1-2; 7 bases map to TRBD1. The CDR3 totals 12 residues. Trimming removed 4 bases from V and 3 bases from J; junction bases left unmatched: 2. Germline V gene data show CDR1 as SQVTM and CDR2 as ANQGSEA. In DNA form, the CDR3 reads TGCAGCGTTGGCGACAGGGACTATGGCTACACCTTC. Residues: CSVGDRDYGYTF.

V is TRBV5-1 and J is TRBJ2-4, with TRBD1 matching 7 bases. CDR3 length: 13 amino acids. J lost 8 bases, V lost 4 bases, and 6 bases had no gene match. Germline CDR1 SGHRS, CDR2 YFSETQ. The CDR3 is CASSTGAVDIQYF. CDR3 DNA: TGCGCCAGCAGCACAGGGGCGGTGGACATTCAGTACTTC.

This chain connects TRBV27 to TRBJ2-1; 10 positions match TRBD2. The J segment lost 3 bases and the V segment lost 6 bases, leaving 8 bases of the junction unmatched. This CDR3 is 16 amino acids long. Germline CDR1 is MNHEY and CDR2 is SMNVEV (reference sequence). The CDR3, as DNA: TGTGCCAGCAGCTTCAAACCTAGCGGGAGCTACAATGAGCAGTTCTTC. Translated: CASSFKPSGSYNEQFF.

The chain has TRBV25-1 and TRBJ2-1; 12 bases align to TRBD2. The CDR3 sequence is 16 residues long. J lost 15 bases, V lost 0 bases, and 12 bases had no gene match. The V gene's germline CDR1 is MGHDK and CDR2 SYGVNS. The CDR3 bases are TGTGCCAGCAGTGAATACGGACTAGCGGGAAGGGGGACGCTGTTCTTC. Translating gives CASSEYGLAGRGTLFF.

The chain employs TRBV7-9 and TRBJ2-5; 11 bases match TRBD2. The CDR3 loop spans 17 amino acids. After removal of 6 bases from V and 0 bases from J, the junction contained 9 bases not matched to a gene. Germline V gene sequence: CDR1 SEHNR, CDR2 FQNEAQ (reference sequence). The chain's CDR3 is CASSGTSGGLYQETQYF. The CDR3, as DNA: TGTGCCAGCAGTGGTACTAGCGGGGGTTTGTACCAAGAGACCCAGTACTTC.

V gene TRBV2 combines with J gene TRBJ1-3, with D tentatively TRBD1 (6 bases). CDR1 is SNHLY and CDR2 is FYNNEI in the germline V gene. The CDR3 is 14 amino acids. The germline V and J ends were trimmed by 5 bases and 3 bases, with 11 bases remaining between them. Written as DNA, the CDR3 is TGTGCCAGCAGTTCGGACAGTCTTGGAAACACCATATATTTT. Its translation: CASSSDSLGNTIYF.

This chain connects TRBV28 to TRBJ2-7; D perhaps matches TRBD1 (6 bases). Trimming pared 6 bases from V and 4 bases from J, leaving 22 bases between. This CDR3 spans 16 amino acids. The germline gives CDR1 MDHEN, CDR2 SYDVKM. DNA for the CDR3: TGTGCCAGCAGCCCCCCCACAGGGAGCCCCTTGTACGAGCAGTACTTC. Translating gives CASSPPTGSPLYEQYF.

The rearrangement links TRBV7-9 to TRBJ2-1; D may be TRBD1 (5 bases). Between the trimmed V and J ends, which lost 5 bases and 1 base, there was a span of 15 bases. The CDR3 is 16 amino acids. CDR1 is SEHNR and CDR2 is FQNEAQ in the germline V gene (reference sequence). As DNA, the CDR3 is TGTGCCAGCAGCCCAGGGCGCCCGATATCCTACAATGAGCAGTTCTTC. This encodes CASSPGRPISYNEQFF.

The chain uses TRBV2 and TRBJ2-2; 9 nucleotides line up with TRBD1. CDR1 is SNHLY and CDR2 is FYNNEI in the germline V gene. There are 15 residues in the CDR3. V lost 6 bases to trimming and J lost 5 bases; unmatched junction nucleotides: 7. The CDR3 region has the DNA TGTGCCAGCAGAAACAGGGGGCTGGAAACCGGGGAGCTGTTTTTT. It specifies CASRNRGLETGELFF.

This chain uses TRBV28 with TRBJ1-5; a possible D gene is TRBD1 (5 bases). Germline values: CDR1 MDHEN, CDR2 SYDVKM. The CDR3 runs 14 residues. V was shortened by 10 bases and J by 4 bases, with 17 bases between the two germline ends. The CDR3 is CATKSDNYNQPQHF. The CDR3 DNA reads TGTGCCACCAAGTCGGACAACTATAATCAGCCCCAGCATTTT.

The rearrangement links TRBV6-4 to TRBJ1-1; tentative D call: TRBD1 (6 bases). The CDR3 is 13 residues long. Germline V gives CDR1 MRHNA, CDR2 SNTAGT. Trimming took 5 bases from V and 0 from J, leaving 7 bases between them. The CDR3 nucleotides read TGTGCCAGCAGTCGGACAGTGAACACTGAAGCTTTCTTT. This codes for CASSRTVNTEAFF.

The chain is built from TRBV19 and TRBJ1-2; maybe TRBD1 (5 bases). With 5 bases removed from V and 3 bases from J, the gap between germline ends came to 10 bases. CDR3 length equals 13 residues. Germline CDR1 is LNHDA and CDR2 is SQIVND (reference sequence). CDR3 sequence: CASSRGGDYGYTF. CDR3 coding DNA: TGTGCCAGTAGTCGGGGCGGTGACTATGGCTACACCTTC.

The chain has TRBV5-1 and TRBJ2-1; 8 bases agree with TRBD1. Trimming took 4 bases from V and 4 from J; bases not matched to a gene: 4. The CDR3 length is 14 residues. Germline V gene sequence: CDR1 SGHRS, CDR2 YFSETQ. CDR3 sequence (DNA): TGCGCCAGCAGCCCCGGGACAGGATACAATGAGCAGTTCTTC. This encodes CASSPGTGYNEQFF.

V usage is TRBV7-6 and J usage is TRBJ2-3; D tentatively fits TRBD1 or TRBD2 (5 bases each). CDR1 SGHVS and CDR2 FNYEAQ come from the germline V gene. V lost 5 bases, J lost 2 bases, and 20 bases lay in between. The CDR3 loop spans 17 amino acids. CDR3 protein: CASSRRASGSFTDTQYF. DNA of the CDR3: TGTGCCAGCAGCCGCCGAGCCTCAGGGAGCTTCACAGATACGCAGTATTTT.

This clone was found a few times. V usage is TRBV4-1 and J usage is TRBJ2-1, with D perhaps matching TRBD2 (5 bases). Germline V gene sequence: CDR1 MGHRA, CDR2 YSYEKL. V lost 8 bases and J lost 0, with 17 bases in between. This CDR3 is built from 16 residues. The chain's CDR3 is CASHEAFSGSYNEQFF. CDR3 nucleotides: TGCGCCAGCCACGAAGCCTTCAGCGGCTCCTACAATGAGCAGTTCTTC.

The CDR3 sequence: CASSADGDEQYV. The CDR3 bases are TGTGCCAGCAGTGCCGACGGTGACGAGCAGTACGTC. The gene calls are TRBV6-6 and TRBJ2-7; the D is unclear. The CDR3 runs 12 residues. Trimming removed 5 bases from V and 5 bases from J, with 10 bases in between. Germline CDR1 MNHNY, CDR2 SVGAGI (reference sequence).

The chain joins TRBV29-1 to TRBJ2-6; D uncertain. The CDR3 is 15 residues long. The ends were cut back, 4 bases at V and 4 bases at J, with 14 bases in the middle. Germline CDR1 SQVTM, CDR2 ANQGSEA. The CDR3 here is CSVGPSAGGANVLTF. The CDR3 nucleotides read TGCAGCGTTGGGCCGTCCGCCGGAGGGGCCAACGTCCTGACTTTC.

J is TRBJ2-3 and V is TRBV5-4; perhaps TRBD1 as D (5 bases). The CDR3 has 14 amino acids. The germline gives CDR1 SGHNT, CDR2 YYREEE (reference sequence). Trimming removed 4 bases at V and 6 bases at J, with 15 bases between. CDR3 amino acids: CASSRFGAGDTQYF. DNA for the CDR3: TGTGCCAGCAGCCGCTTTGGGGCTGGGGATACGCAGTATTTT.

The count of this clone is one. J is TRBJ1-1 and V is TRBV19; tentatively, D is TRBD1 (5 bases). This CDR3 spans 14 amino acids. Trimming took 4 bases from V and 1 from J, leaving 10 bases between them. The V gene's germline CDR1 is LNHDA and CDR2 SQIVND (reference sequence). The CDR3 DNA is TGTGCCAGTAGTACTGCCAGGGAGAACACTGAAGCTTTCTTT. Its translation: CASSTARENTEAFF.

The chain employs TRBV7-6 and TRBJ1-4; no reliable D call. Germline values: CDR1 SGHVS, CDR2 FNYEAQ. Trimming removed 0 bases at V and 10 bases at J, with 6 bases between. The CDR3 is 12 amino acids. The CDR3 nucleotides are TGTGCCAGCAGCTTAGCACGTGGAAAACTGTTTTTT. This codes for CASSLARGKLFF.

This clone has just one count. The chain carries TRBV5-5 and TRBJ2-7, with 10 bases identical to TRBD2. The junction had 10 bases not matched to a gene; V was cut back by 6 bases and J by 4 bases. The germline V gene has CDR1 SGHKS and CDR2 YYEKEE (reference sequence). CDR3 length equals 15 residues. The chain's CDR3 is CASTPRPSGSYEQYF. CDR3 DNA sequence: TGTGCCAGCACCCCGAGGCCTAGCGGGAGTTACGAGCAGTACTTC.

This sequence joins TRBV11-2 and TRBJ1-2; D possibly corresponds to TRBD1 (6 bases). CDR3 length: 13 amino acids. The germline V gene encodes CDR1 SGHAT and CDR2 FQNNGV. Trimming took 5 bases from V and 14 from J, leaving 21 bases between them. In DNA form, the CDR3 reads TGTGCCAGCAGCCCCGAAACCCGAAGGGGGTTGACCTTC. Encoded protein: CASSPETRRGLTF.

This clone was found once. This chain uses TRBV6-5 with TRBJ2-7; TRBD2 is a possible D gene (6 bases). The germline V gene has CDR1 MNHEY and CDR2 SVGAGI. Trimming removed 6 bases at V and 3 bases at J, with 18 bases between. The CDR3 spans 15 residues. For the CDR3, the DNA is TGTGCCAGCAGGATCGGAGGAGGGCGGGGCTACGAGCAGTACTTC. Amino acids: CASRIGGGRGYEQYF.

The genes are TRBV9 and TRBJ2-6; TRBD1 matches 7 bases. The CDR3 totals 18 residues. V was pared by 2 bases and J by 4 bases, with 12 bases of the junction left unmatched. Germline loops: CDR1 SGDLS, CDR2 YYNGEE. CDR3 sequence reads: CASSVRDSHLTGANVLTF. The CDR3 bases are TGTGCCAGCAGCGTCCGGGACAGCCATCTTACGGGGGCCAACGTCCTGACTTTC.

CDR3 sequence: CASRIIAGSYNEQFF. Here the CDR3 DNA reads TGCGCCAGCAGAATCATAGCGGGATCCTACAATGAGCAGTTCTTC. V is TRBV4-1 and J is TRBJ2-1; TRBD2 matches at 8 bases. CDR3 length: 15 residues. Germline CDR1 is MGHRA and CDR2 is YSYEKL. The junction had 5 bases not matched to a gene; V was cut back by 6 bases and J by 1 base.

The CDR3 loop is CAGGDRFTDTQYF. CDR3 in DNA: TGTGCCGGGGGGGACAGGTTTACAGATACGCAGTATTTT. The chain uses TRBV7-2 and TRBJ2-3, with a weak D call TRBD1 (8 bases). CDR3 length equals 13 residues. Germline CDR1 is SGHTA and CDR2 is FQGNSA. V lost 11 bases, J lost 3 bases, and 15 bases lay in between.

J is TRBJ2-3 and V is TRBV14, with no clear D. Germline V CDR1 and CDR2: SGHDN, FVKESK. This CDR3 is 14 amino acids long. V was clipped by 4 bases and J by 3 bases, with 11 bases between them. CDR3 amino acids: CASSPLPRTDTQYF. CDR3 bases: TGTGCCAGCAGCCCCCTCCCTCGAACAGATACGCAGTATTTT.